This T cell receptor beta chain was identified during a study of OX40 agonist ivuxolimab in advanced cancers. Study as a whole: Patients enrolled in dose escalation were diagnosed with hepatocellular carcinoma, melanoma, renal cell or head and neck cancer. Points from the study as a whole: Dose levels from 0.1 to 3.0 mg/kg saw CD4+ and CD8+ blood T cells expand clonally by week 6. Relative to CD4+ cells, CD8+ T cells on average had more expanded clones.

Sequencing used immunoSEQ multiplex PCR; TCRdb keeps in-frame clones, though not all of them. The sample has approximately 70,000 clones, around 85% seen once. As for this clone: What it recognizes is unknown.

The TCR comes from an adult with an advanced solid tumor such as melanoma, head and neck, liver or kidney cancer. The sample in question was CD4+ or CD8+ T cells sorted from blood, obtained in a trial of the OX40 agonist ivuxolimab.

CDR3: CASSQGLELGGYTF. The CDR3, as DNA: TGTGCCAGCTCACAGGGTCTCGAACTGGGGGGCTACACCTTC. The chain recombines TRBV18 with TRBJ1-2; D gene unclear. The CDR3 covers 14 residues. V lost 4 bases and J 8 bases, leaving 17 bases between the germline ends. The germline gives CDR1 KGHSH, CDR2 LQKENI.